This is a list of T cell receptor beta chains from one sample in a study of memory CD4+ T cells and cytomegalovirus serostatus. TCRdb keeps only in-frame clones here, not all; method: immunoSEQ multiplex PCR. The sample comprises approximately 26,000 clones, around 72% of which are singletons, and about 0.66% rests with the top ten. Sequenced: memory CD4+ T cells from blood. These receptor sequences come from an adult in good health and CMV-seronegative. The CDR3 runs from the conserved cysteine through the conserved F or W. The D gene is left open where the match is weak. Clone size is given for some rows only: seen once, a few or many times, or a class if the clone is expanded.

length: 14
size: NA
V: TRBV7-2
J: TRBJ2-5
D: NA
DNA: TGTGCCAGCAGCTTAGTCGGGATTCAAGAGACCCAGTACTTC
CDR3: CASSLVGIQETQYF

length: 16
size: NA
V: TRBV7-9
J: TRBJ2-7
D: TRBD2
DNA: TGTGCCAGCAGCTTAGGAAGAGGGGCTAGCGGGGTTGAGCAGTACTTC
CDR3: CASSLGRGASGVEQYF

length: 15
size: few
V: TRBV4-1
J: TRBJ1-6
D: TRBD1
DNA: TGCGCCAGCAGCCAGGGACAGGGGAGGGATTCACCCCTCCACTTT
CDR3: CASSQGQGRDSPLHF

length: 17
size: NA
V: TRBV29-1
J: TRBJ1-2
D: TRBD1
DNA: TGCAGCGTTGAATCCGGGGCGGGGACAGATCATTTCTATGGCTACACCTTC
CDR3: CSVESGAGTDHFYGYTF

length: 16
size: NA
V: TRBV19
J: TRBJ2-2
D: TRBD1
DNA: TGTGCCGCGTCGGGGAAAGGGGGCCGCTACACCGGGGAGCTGTTTTTT
CDR3: CAASGKGGRYTGELFF

length: 15
size: NA
V: TRBV6-5
J: TRBJ1-2
D: TRBD1
DNA: TGTGCCAGCAGTTACTCCCCAGGGGGACGGGATGGCTACACCTTC
CDR3: CASSYSPGGRDGYTF

length: 17
size: NA
V: TRBV5-4
J: TRBJ1-2
D: TRBD1
DNA: TGTGCCAGCAGCAAGGATACCGGGGACAGCACCATCTATGGCTACACCTTC
CDR3: CASSKDTGDSTIYGYTF

length: 15
size: NA
V: TRBV11-2
J: TRBJ2-7
D: TRBD2
DNA: TGTGCCAGCAGCCCAGGGCGGGGGGGCTTCTACGAGCAGTACTTC
CDR3: CASSPGRGGFYEQYF

length: 17
size: NA
V: TRBV4-1
J: TRBJ1-2
D: TRBD1
DNA: TGCGCCAGCAGCCAAGGCAGAGAAACAGGGGGAAACTATGGCTACACCTTC
CDR3: CASSQGRETGGNYGYTF

length: 14
size: NA
V: TRBV9
J: TRBJ1-2
D: TRBD1
DNA: TGTGCCAGCAGCGTAGAACAGGGGATCTCAGGCTACACCTTC
CDR3: CASSVEQGISGYTF

length: 15
size: NA
V: TRBV7-2
J: TRBJ2-1
D: TRBD2
DNA: TGTGCCAGCAGCTTACCCCGGCGGGGGAACAATGAGCAGTTCTTC
CDR3: CASSLPRRGNNEQFF

length: 13
size: NA
V: TRBV6-5
J: TRBJ1-2
D: NA
DNA: TGTGCCAGCAGCCCCGATTACAGGGCTGGCTACACCTTC
CDR3: CASSPDYRAGYTF

length: 11
size: NA
V: TRBV29-1
J: TRBJ1-2
D: NA
DNA: TGCAGCGTTAGTATCAGCTATGGCTACACCTTC
CDR3: CSVSISYGYTF

length: 16
size: NA
V: TRBV5-1
J: TRBJ1-2
D: NA
DNA: TGCGCCAGCAGCTTGGGGGACGCCCGGGACGAAAAAAACTACACCTTC
CDR3: CASSLGDARDEKNYTF

length: 13
size: few
V: TRBV5-4
J: TRBJ2-7
D: NA
DNA: TGTGCCAGCAGCTTGGGGGGGATGTACGAGCAGTACTTC
CDR3: CASSLGGMYEQYF

length: 12
size: NA
V: TRBV6-1
J: TRBJ2-3
D: NA
DNA: TGTGCCAGCGCGGGGGCCACAGATACGCAGTATTTT
CDR3: CASAGATDTQYF

length: 19
size: NA
V: TRBV18
J: TRBJ2-2
D: TRBD1
DNA: TGTGCCAGCTCACTAACTGGACCACAGGGGGCCATGGGGACCGGGGAGCTGTTTTTT
CDR3: CASSLTGPQGAMGTGELFF

length: 16
size: NA
V: TRBV11-2
J: TRBJ2-5
D: TRBD2
DNA: TGTGCCAGCAGCTTAAATAGCGGGGGACTGGGTGAGACCCAGTACTTC
CDR3: CASSLNSGGLGETQYF

length: 14
size: NA
V: TRBV5-1
J: TRBJ1-1
D: TRBD1
DNA: TGCGCCAGCAGCTTGTTAGGACAGGCGGGTGAAGCTTTCTTT
CDR3: CASSLLGQAGEAFF

length: 14
size: once
V: TRBV6-1
J: TRBJ2-1
D: NA
DNA: TGTGCCAGCAGGGTCAATGTAGGAGGCAATGAGCAGTTCTTC
CDR3: CASRVNVGGNEQFF

length: 15
size: NA
V: TRBV5-8
J: TRBJ1-4
D: TRBD1
DNA: TGTGCCAGCAGCCGTGGACAGGGGAATAATGAAAAACTGTTTTTT
CDR3: CASSRGQGNNEKLFF

length: 15
size: NA
V: TRBV5-4
J: TRBJ1-2
D: NA
DNA: TGTGCCAGCAGCTGGGACCAGGGAGGTAACTATGGCTACACCTTC
CDR3: CASSWDQGGNYGYTF

length: 13
size: NA
V: TRBV6-1
J: TRBJ2-7
D: TRBD1
DNA: TGTGCCAGCAGTGGGGCAGGGGGCTACGAGCAGTACTTC
CDR3: CASSGAGGYEQYF

length: 16
size: NA
V: TRBV9
J: TRBJ1-6
D: NA
DNA: TGTGCCAGCAGCGTCGCGGCGGTAGGTGGAGAATCACCCCTCCACTTT
CDR3: CASSVAAVGGESPLHF

length: 13
size: NA
V: TRBV5-6
J: TRBJ2-3
D: NA
DNA: TGTGCCAGCAGCTTGTGGGTCACAGATACGCAGTATTTT
CDR3: CASSLWVTDTQYF

length: 13
size: NA
V: TRBV5-4
J: TRBJ2-7
D: NA
DNA: TGTGCCAGCAGCACGGGACGGGACTACGAGCAGTACTTC
CDR3: CASSTGRDYEQYF

length: 17
size: NA
V: TRBV4-3
J: TRBJ1-3
D: NA
DNA: TGCGCCAGCAGCCAAGATAGTACAGGCTACTCTGGAAACACCATATATTTT
CDR3: CASSQDSTGYSGNTIYF

length: 14
size: few
V: TRBV19
J: TRBJ2-2
D: NA
DNA: TGTGCCAGCTCCGACGAACTCTTCACCGGGGAGCTGTTTTTT
CDR3: CASSDELFTGELFF

length: 18
size: NA
V: TRBV7-2
J: TRBJ2-5
D: TRBD1
DNA: TGTGCCAGCAGCTGGGTAGGACAGGTACTGGGGTACCAAGAGACCCAGTACTTC
CDR3: CASSWVGQVLGYQETQYF

length: 12
size: NA
V: TRBV11-2
J: TRBJ2-3
D: NA
DNA: TGTGCCAGCAGCTCTAGCACAGATACGCAGTATTTT
CDR3: CASSSSTDTQYF

length: 12
size: NA
V: TRBV10-3
J: TRBJ2-5
D: TRBD1
DNA: TGTGCCACCGCGGGGGACAGGGTTACCCAGTACTTC
CDR3: CATAGDRVTQYF

length: 16
size: NA
V: TRBV11-3
J: TRBJ2-3
D: NA
DNA: TGTGCCAGCAGCTCCACCCGGGGGGCGGGCACAGATACGCAGTATTTT
CDR3: CASSSTRGAGTDTQYF

length: 14
size: NA
V: TRBV5-1
J: TRBJ2-1
D: TRBD1
DNA: TGCGCCAGCCGGAGACAGGGAGAATACAATGAGCAGTTCTTC
CDR3: CASRRQGEYNEQFF

length: 14
size: NA
V: TRBV28
J: TRBJ1-3
D: NA
DNA: TGTGCCAGCAGTTTAGCCACAGTTAGAAACACCATATATTTT
CDR3: CASSLATVRNTIYF

length: 13
size: NA
V: TRBV5-8
J: TRBJ2-4
D: TRBD2
DNA: TGTGCCAGCAATCCGGGGGGGCTAAACATTCAGTACTTC
CDR3: CASNPGGLNIQYF

length: 16
size: once
V: TRBV7-9
J: TRBJ2-3
D: TRBD1
DNA: TGTGCCAGCAGCTTAGGAGGGGGCTATCTGACAGATACGCAGTATTTT
CDR3: CASSLGGGYLTDTQYF

length: 13
size: NA
V: TRBV18
J: TRBJ1-1
D: NA
DNA: TGTGCCAGCTCACGGGACCCCGGACTTGAAGCTTTCTTT
CDR3: CASSRDPGLEAFF

length: 12
size: NA
V: TRBV7-3
J: TRBJ2-7
D: NA
DNA: TGTGCCAGCAGCTCACAGGGCGGCGAGCAGTACTTC
CDR3: CASSSQGGEQYF

length: 17
size: NA
V: TRBV12-5
J: TRBJ2-2
D: TRBD1
DNA: TGTGCTAGTGGCCGAGCGATTCCGGGACAGGCAACCGGGGAGCTGTTTTTT
CDR3: CASGRAIPGQATGELFF

length: 16
size: NA
V: TRBV4-1
J: TRBJ1-6
D: NA
DNA: TGCGCCAGCAGCCAAGTAGGAGGGGTGAATAATTCACCCCTCCACTTT
CDR3: CASSQVGGVNNSPLHF

length: 16
size: once
V: TRBV28
J: TRBJ1-5
D: NA
DNA: TGTGCCAGCAGTTTCGTTTGGAACCAGGGCAATCAGCCCCAGCATTTT
CDR3: CASSFVWNQGNQPQHF

length: 14
size: NA
V: TRBV9
J: TRBJ1-2
D: TRBD1
DNA: TGTGCCAGCAGCGCCCTGACAGGGAACTATGGCTACACCTTC
CDR3: CASSALTGNYGYTF

length: 14
size: NA
V: TRBV10-3
J: TRBJ2-3
D: TRBD2
DNA: TGTGCCATCCGGAAAGGACTAGCCACAGATACGCAGTATTTT
CDR3: CAIRKGLATDTQYF

length: 17
size: once
V: TRBV13
J: TRBJ1-2
D: TRBD1
DNA: TGTGCCAGCAGCACAAGTCCCGGGACAGGGATTGGCTATGGCTACACCTTC
CDR3: CASSTSPGTGIGYGYTF

length: 16
size: NA
V: TRBV9
J: TRBJ2-5
D: TRBD2
DNA: TGTGCCAGCAGCGTAGGCCTAGCGGGGGAACAAGAGACCCAGTACTTC
CDR3: CASSVGLAGEQETQYF

length: 13
size: few
V: TRBV5-1
J: TRBJ1-1
D: NA
DNA: TGCGCCAGCAGCTGGTCAGTGAACACTGAAGCTTTCTTT
CDR3: CASSWSVNTEAFF

length: 15
size: NA
V: TRBV30
J: TRBJ2-3
D: TRBD2
DNA: TGTGCCTGGAGTGTCAACGGACTAGCGGGGGTTGCGCAGTATTTT
CDR3: CAWSVNGLAGVAQYF

length: 12
size: once
V: TRBV7-2
J: TRBJ1-1
D: TRBD1
DNA: TGTGCCAGCAGCTCCCAGGGGGCTGAAGCTTTCTTT
CDR3: CASSSQGAEAFF

length: 15
size: NA
V: TRBV5-5
J: TRBJ1-4
D: NA
DNA: TGTGCCAGCAGCTTGGAAGGGAGTCCTAATGAAAAACTGTTTTTT
CDR3: CASSLEGSPNEKLFF

length: 15
size: NA
V: TRBV7-2
J: TRBJ2-1
D: NA
DNA: TGTGCCAGCAGCCCCTCTCGGTTCTTGGTATATGAGCAGTTCTTC
CDR3: CASSPSRFLVYEQFF

length: 15
size: NA
V: TRBV19
J: TRBJ2-7
D: TRBD2
DNA: TGTGCCAGTAGTATCCAAGCGGGGGGACGTTACGAGCAGTACTTC
CDR3: CASSIQAGGRYEQYF

length: 14
size: NA
V: TRBV30
J: TRBJ1-4
D: NA
DNA: TGTGCCTGGAGTATGGCAGGGAGAAATGAAAAACTGTTTTTT
CDR3: CAWSMAGRNEKLFF

length: 15
size: NA
V: TRBV5-5
J: TRBJ2-3
D: NA
DNA: TGTGCCAGCAGCTTGCCCGCGGACAGCACAGATACGCAGTATTTT
CDR3: CASSLPADSTDTQYF

length: 15
size: NA
V: TRBV15
J: TRBJ1-2
D: NA
DNA: TGTGCCACCAGCAGAGATCGAAGGGGTGGCTATGGCTACACCTTC
CDR3: CATSRDRRGGYGYTF

length: 12
size: few
V: TRBV5-4
J: TRBJ1-2
D: NA
DNA: TGTGCCAGCAGCTTGGAAAAGGCGGTAAACACCTTC
CDR3: CASSLEKAVNTF

length: 15
size: NA
V: TRBV4-3
J: TRBJ1-1
D: NA
DNA: TGCGCCAGCAGCCAAGAAGGCCGGCAGAACACTGAAGCTTTCTTT
CDR3: CASSQEGRQNTEAFF

length: 13
size: NA
V: TRBV7-8
J: TRBJ2-1
D: NA
DNA: TGTGCCAGCAGCTTACACTCCTACAATGAGCAGTTCTTC
CDR3: CASSLHSYNEQFF